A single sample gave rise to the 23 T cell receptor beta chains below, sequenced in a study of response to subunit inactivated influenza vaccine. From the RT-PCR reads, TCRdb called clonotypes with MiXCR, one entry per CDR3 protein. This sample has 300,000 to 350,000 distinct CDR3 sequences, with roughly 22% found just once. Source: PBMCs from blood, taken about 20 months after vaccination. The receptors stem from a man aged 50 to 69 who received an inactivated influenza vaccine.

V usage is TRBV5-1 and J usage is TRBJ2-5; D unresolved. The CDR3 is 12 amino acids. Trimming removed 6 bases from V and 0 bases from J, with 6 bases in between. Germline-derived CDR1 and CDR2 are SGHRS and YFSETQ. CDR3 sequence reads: CASTRDQETQYF. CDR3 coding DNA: TGCGCCAGCACGCGAGACCAAGAGACCCAGTACTTC.

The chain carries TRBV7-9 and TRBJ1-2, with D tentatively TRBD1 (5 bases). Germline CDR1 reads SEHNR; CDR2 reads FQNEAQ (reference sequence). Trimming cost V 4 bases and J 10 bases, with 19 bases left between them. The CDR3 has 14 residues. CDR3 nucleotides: TGTGCCAGCAGCTCCTACCCCCCCAGGGTGCACTACACCTTC. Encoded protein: CASSSYPPRVHYTF.

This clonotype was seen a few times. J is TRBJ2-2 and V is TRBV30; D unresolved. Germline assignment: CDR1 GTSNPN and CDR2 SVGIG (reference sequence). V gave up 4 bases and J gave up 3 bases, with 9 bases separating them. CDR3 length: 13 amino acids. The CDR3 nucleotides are TGTGCCTGGAAGTTGTTATACACCGGGGAGCTGTTTTTT. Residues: CAWKLLYTGELFF. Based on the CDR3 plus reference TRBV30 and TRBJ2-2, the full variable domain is SQTIHQWPATLVQPVGSPLSLECTVEGTSNPNLYWYRQAAGRGLQLLFYSVGIGQISSEVPQNLSASRPQDRQFILSSKKLLLSDSGFYLCAWKLLYTGELFFGEGSRLTVL.

The CDR3 spells CASSFAGTGDYGYTF. The CDR3 nucleotides read TGTGCCAGCAGCTTCGCCGGGACAGGGGACTATGGCTACACCTTC. This sequence joins TRBV7-2 and TRBJ1-2, with 10 bases matching TRBD1. The length of the CDR3 is 15 residues. V lost 3 bases, J lost 3 bases, and 4 bases stayed unmatched. Germline assignment: CDR1 SGHTA and CDR2 FQGNSA.

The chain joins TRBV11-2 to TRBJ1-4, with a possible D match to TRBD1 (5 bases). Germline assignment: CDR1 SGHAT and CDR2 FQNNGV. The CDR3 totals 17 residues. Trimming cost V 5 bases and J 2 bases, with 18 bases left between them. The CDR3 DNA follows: TGTGCCAGCAGCAATCCTGGGAGGGGTGGGACTAATGAAAAACTGTTTTTT. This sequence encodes CASSNPGRGGTNEKLFF.

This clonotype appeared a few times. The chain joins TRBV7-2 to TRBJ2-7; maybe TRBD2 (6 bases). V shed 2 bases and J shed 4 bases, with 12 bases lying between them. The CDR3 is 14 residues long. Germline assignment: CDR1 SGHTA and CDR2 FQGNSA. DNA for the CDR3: TGTGCCAGCAGCTTAAATAGCGGCTCATACGAGCAGTACTTC. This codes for CASSLNSGSYEQYF.

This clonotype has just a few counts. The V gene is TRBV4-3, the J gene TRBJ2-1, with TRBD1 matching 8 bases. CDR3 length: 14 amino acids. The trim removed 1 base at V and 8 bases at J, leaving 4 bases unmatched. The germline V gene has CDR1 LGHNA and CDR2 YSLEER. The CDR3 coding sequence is TGCGCCAGCAGCCAAGGCCAGGGGGCCTATGAGCAGTTCTTC. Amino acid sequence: CASSQGQGAYEQFF.

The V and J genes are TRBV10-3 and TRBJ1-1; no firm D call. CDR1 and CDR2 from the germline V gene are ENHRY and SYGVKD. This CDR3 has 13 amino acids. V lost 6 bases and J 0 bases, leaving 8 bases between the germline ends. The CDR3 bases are TGTGCCATCAGCCAATCCTTGAACACTGAAGCTTTCTTT. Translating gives CAISQSLNTEAFF.

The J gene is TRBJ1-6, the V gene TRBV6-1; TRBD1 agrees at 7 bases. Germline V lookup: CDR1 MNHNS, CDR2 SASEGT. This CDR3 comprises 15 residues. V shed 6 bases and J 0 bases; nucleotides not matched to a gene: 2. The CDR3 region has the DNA TGTGCCAGCAGGACAGGGAGCTCCTATAATTCACCCCTCCACTTT. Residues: CASRTGSSYNSPLHF.

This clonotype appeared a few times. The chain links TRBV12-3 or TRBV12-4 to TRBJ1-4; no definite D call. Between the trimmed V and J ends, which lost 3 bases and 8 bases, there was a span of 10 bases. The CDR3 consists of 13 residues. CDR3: CASSFWGGEKLFF. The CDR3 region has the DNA TGTGCCAGCAGTTTCTGGGGAGGGGAAAAACTGTTTTTT.

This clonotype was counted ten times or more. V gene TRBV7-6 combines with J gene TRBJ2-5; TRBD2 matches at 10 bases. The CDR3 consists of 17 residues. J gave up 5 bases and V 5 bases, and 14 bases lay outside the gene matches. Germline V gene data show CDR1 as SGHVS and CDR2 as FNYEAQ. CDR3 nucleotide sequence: TGTGCCAGCAGCCAAGATTCCCCTAGCGGGGGCGCGGAGACCCAGTACTTC. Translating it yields CASSQDSPSGGAETQYF.

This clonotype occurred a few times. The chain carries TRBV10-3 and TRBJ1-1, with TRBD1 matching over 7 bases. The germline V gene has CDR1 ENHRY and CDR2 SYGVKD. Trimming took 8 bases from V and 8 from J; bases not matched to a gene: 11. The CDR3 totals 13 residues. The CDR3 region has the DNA TGTGCCATCTCCGCCCGGGACAGTCAGGAAGCTTTCTTT. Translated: CAISARDSQEAFF.

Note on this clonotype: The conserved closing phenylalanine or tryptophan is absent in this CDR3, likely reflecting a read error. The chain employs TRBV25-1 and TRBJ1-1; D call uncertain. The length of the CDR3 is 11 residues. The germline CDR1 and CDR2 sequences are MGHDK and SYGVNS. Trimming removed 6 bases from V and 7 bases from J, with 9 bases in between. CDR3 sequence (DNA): TGTGCCAGCAGCTCCGGCTATGAAGCTTTCTCT. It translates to CASSSGYEAFS.

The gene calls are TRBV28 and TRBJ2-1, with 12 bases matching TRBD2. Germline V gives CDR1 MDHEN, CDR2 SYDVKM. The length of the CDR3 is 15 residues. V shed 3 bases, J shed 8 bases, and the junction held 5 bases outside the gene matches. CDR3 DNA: TGTGCCAGCAGTTTGTGGCTAGCGGGAGGGTATGAGCAGTTCTTC. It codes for CASSLWLAGGYEQFF.

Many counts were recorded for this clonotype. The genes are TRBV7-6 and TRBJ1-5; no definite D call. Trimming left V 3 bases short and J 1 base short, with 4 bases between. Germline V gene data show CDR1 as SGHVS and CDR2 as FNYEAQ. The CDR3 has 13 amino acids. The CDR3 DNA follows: TGTGCCAGCAGCTTGACGAGCAATCAGCCCCAGCATTTT. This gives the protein CASSLTSNQPQHF.

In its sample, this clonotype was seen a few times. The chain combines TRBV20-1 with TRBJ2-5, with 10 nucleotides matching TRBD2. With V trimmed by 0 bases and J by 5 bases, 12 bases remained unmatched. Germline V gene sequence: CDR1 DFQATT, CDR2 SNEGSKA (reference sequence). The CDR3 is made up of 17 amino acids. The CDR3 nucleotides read TGCAGTGCTAGAGATCCCGGGACTAGCGTTTCAGGGGAGACCCAGTACTTC. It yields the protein CSARDPGTSVSGETQYF.

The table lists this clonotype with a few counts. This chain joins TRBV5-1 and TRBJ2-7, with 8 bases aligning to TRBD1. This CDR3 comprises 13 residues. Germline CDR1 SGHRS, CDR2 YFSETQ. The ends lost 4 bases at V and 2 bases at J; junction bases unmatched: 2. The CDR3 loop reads CASSRDRTYEQYF. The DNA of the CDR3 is TGCGCCAGCAGCCGGGACAGGACCTACGAGCAGTACTTC.

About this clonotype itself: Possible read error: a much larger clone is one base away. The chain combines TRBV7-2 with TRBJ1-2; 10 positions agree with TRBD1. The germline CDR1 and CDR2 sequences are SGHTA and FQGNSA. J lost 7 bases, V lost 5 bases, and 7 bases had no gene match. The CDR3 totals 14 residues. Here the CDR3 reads CASSQTGGISGYTF. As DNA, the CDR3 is TGTGCCAGCAGCCAGACAGGGGGCATATCTGGCTACACCTTC.

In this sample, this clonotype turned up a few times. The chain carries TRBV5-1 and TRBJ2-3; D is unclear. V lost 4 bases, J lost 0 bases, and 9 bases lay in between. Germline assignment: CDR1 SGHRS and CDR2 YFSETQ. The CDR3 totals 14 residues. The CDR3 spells CASSNRVSTDTQYF. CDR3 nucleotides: TGCGCCAGCAGCAATAGGGTTAGCACAGATACGCAGTATTTT.

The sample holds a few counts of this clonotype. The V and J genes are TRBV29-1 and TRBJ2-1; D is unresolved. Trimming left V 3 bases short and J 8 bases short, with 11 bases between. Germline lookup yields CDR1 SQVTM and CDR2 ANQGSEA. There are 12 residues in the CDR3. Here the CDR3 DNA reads TGCAGCGTTGAGTGGCCAGTCGATGAGCAGTTCTTC. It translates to CSVEWPVDEQFF.

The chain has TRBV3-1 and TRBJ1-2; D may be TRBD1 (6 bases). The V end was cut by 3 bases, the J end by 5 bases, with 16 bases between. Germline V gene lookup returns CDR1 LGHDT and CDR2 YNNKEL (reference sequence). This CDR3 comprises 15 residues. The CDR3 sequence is CASSQKAGARYGYTF. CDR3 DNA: TGTGCCAGCAGCCAGAAGGCAGGGGCGCGTTATGGCTACACCTTC.

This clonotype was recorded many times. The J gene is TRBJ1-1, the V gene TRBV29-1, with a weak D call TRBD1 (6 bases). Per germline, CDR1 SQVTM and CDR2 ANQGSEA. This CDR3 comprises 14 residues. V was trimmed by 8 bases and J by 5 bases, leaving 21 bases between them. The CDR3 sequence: CSSRLQGRETEAFF. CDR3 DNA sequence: TGCAGCTCCCGCCTACAGGGTCGGGAGACTGAAGCTTTCTTT.

CDR3: CASSWGQRVGVTQYF. CDR3 nucleotides: TGCGCCAGCAGCTGGGGACAGCGGGTCGGTGTGACCCAGTACTTC. The rearrangement links TRBV5-1 to TRBJ2-5, with a tentative D call TRBD1 (7 bases). V shed 3 bases and J shed 7 bases, with 19 bases lying between them. Germline-derived CDR1 and CDR2 are SGHRS and YFSETQ. The CDR3 runs 15 residues.